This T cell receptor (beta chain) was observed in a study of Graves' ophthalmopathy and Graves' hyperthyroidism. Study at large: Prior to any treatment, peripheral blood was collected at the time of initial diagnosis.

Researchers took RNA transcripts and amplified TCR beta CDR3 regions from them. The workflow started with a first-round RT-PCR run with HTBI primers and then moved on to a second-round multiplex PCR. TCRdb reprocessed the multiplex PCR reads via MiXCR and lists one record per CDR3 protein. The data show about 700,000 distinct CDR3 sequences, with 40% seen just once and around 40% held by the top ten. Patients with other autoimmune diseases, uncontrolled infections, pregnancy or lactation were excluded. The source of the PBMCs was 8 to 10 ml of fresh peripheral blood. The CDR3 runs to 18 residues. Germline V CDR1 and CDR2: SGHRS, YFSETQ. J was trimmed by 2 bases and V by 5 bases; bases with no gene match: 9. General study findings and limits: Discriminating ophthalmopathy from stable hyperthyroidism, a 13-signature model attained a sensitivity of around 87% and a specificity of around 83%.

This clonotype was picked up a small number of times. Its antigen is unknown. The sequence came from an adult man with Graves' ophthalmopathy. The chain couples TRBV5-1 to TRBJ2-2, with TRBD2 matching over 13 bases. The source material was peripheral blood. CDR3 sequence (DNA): TGCGCCAGCAGAGCGAAACTAGCGGGAGGGAGCAACACCGGGGAGCTGTTTTTT. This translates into CASRAKLAGGSNTGELFF.